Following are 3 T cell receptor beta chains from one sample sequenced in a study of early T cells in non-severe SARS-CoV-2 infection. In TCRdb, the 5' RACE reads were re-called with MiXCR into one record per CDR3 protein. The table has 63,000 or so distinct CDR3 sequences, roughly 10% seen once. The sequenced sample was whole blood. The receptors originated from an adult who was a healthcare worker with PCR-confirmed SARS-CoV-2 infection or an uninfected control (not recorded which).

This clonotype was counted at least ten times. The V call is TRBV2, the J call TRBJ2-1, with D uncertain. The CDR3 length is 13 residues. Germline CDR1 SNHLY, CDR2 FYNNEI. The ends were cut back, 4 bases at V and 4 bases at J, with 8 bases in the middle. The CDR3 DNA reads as TGTGCCAGCAGTGCGGATAGGTACAATGAGCAGTTCTTC. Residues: CASSADRYNEQFF.

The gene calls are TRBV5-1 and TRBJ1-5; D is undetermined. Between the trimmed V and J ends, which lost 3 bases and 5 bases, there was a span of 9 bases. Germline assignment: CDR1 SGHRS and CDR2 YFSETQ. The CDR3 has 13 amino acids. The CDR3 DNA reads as TGCGCCAGCAGCTCCGAGCCTCATCAGCCCCAGCATTTT. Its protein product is CASSSEPHQPQHF.

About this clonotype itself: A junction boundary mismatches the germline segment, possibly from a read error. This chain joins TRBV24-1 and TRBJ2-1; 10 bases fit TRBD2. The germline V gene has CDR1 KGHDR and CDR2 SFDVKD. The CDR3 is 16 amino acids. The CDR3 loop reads CATSDHLAGADNVQFF. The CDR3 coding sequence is TGTGCCACCAGTGACCACCTAGCGGGAGCCGACAATGTGCAGTTCTTC.